This T cell receptor (beta chain) was captured by sequencing in a study of blood T cell repertoires in COVID-19. The table lists this clone with a count of one. The ends were cut back, 3 bases at V and 2 bases at J, with 11 bases in the middle. The CDR3 runs 15 residues. Germline CDR1 is LNHDA and CDR2 is SQIVND (reference sequence). Assay used: immunoSEQ multiplex PCR; TCRdb lists only in-frame clones, some missing. The sample lists some 150,000 clones, 87% occurring once. The sample consisted of peripheral blood. V is TRBV19 and J is TRBJ1-3; possibly TRBD1 for D (6 bases). The sequence was collected from a woman aged 45-65 years with acute or convalescent COVID-19. Written as DNA, the CDR3 is TGTGCCAGTAGTATTTACAGGGATGCTGGAAACACCATATATTTT. Protein sequence: CASSIYRDAGNTIYF. The whole variable domain, filled in from reference TRBV19 and TRBJ1-3, reads DGGITQSPKYLFRKEGQNVTLSCEQNLNHDAMYWYRQDPGQGLRLIYYSQIVNDFQKGDIAEGYSVSREKKESFPLTVTSAQKNPTAFYLCASSIYRDAGNTIYFGEGSWLTVV.